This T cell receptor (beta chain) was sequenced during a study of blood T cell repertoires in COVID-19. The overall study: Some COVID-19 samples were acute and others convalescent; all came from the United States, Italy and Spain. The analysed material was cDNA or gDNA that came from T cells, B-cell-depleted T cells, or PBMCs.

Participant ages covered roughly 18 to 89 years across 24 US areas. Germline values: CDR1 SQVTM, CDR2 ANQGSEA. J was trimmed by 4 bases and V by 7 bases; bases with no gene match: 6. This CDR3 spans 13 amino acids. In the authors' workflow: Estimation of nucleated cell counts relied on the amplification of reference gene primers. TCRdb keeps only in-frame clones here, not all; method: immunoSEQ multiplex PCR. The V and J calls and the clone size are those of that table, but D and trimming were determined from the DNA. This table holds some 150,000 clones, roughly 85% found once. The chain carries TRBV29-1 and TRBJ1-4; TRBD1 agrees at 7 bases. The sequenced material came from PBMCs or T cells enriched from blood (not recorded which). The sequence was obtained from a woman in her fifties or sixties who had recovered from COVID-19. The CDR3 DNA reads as TGCAGCGCTCTCGGGACAGATAATGAAAAACTGTTTTTT. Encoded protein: CSALGTDNEKLFF.